Listed here are 16 T cell receptor beta chains from one sample, sequenced in a study of cytomegalovirus exposure and HLA in healthy donors. The protocol was immunoSEQ multiplex PCR, while the TCRdb copy is restricted to in-frame clones and leaves out a portion. This sample carries under 100,000 clones, around 96% of them seen once, and the ten largest clones take roughly 1.3%. Sample: PBMCs. These receptors all come from a woman in her late teens or twenties in good health and CMV-seronegative.

V and J are TRBV5-1 and TRBJ2-3; 10 bases are shared with TRBD2. Germline assignment: CDR1 SGHRS and CDR2 YFSETQ. This CDR3 region has 14 residues. J lost 11 bases, V lost 10 bases, and 16 bases had no gene match. The CDR3 nucleotides are TGCGCCTGCCGTCTAGCGGGAGTATTAATGGGGCAGTATTTT. As protein: CACRLAGVLMGQYF.

A few counts support this clone. The chain is built from TRBV7-9 and TRBJ2-7, with D tentatively TRBD1 (6 bases). CDR1 SEHNR and CDR2 FQNEAQ come from the germline V gene (reference sequence). V was clipped by 4 bases and J by 3 bases, with 7 bases between them. The CDR3 contains 12 residues. CDR3: CASSSQGYEQYF. The DNA of the CDR3 is TGTGCCAGCAGCTCACAGGGCTACGAGCAGTACTTC.

CDR3 coding DNA: TGTGCCAGCAGCCCCCCCAGCAGGGGAAGCTACGAGCAGTACTTC. It is translated as CASSPPSRGSYEQYF. J is TRBJ2-7 and V is TRBV7-9; possible D gene TRBD1, 6 bases. CDR3 size: 15 residues. Germline V gives CDR1 SEHNR, CDR2 FQNEAQ (reference sequence). Trimming took 5 bases from V and 3 from J, leaving 17 bases between them. Looking up the rest from reference TRBV7-9 and TRBJ2-7 gives the full variable domain: DTGVSQNPRHKITKRGQNVTFRCDPISEHNRLYWYRQTLGQGPEFLTYFQNEAQLEKSRLLSDRFSAERPKGSFSTLEIQRTEQGDSAMYLCASSPPSRGSYEQYFGPGTRLTVT.

V and J are TRBV5-1 and TRBJ1-1, with unresolved D. Germline V gene data show CDR1 as SGHRS and CDR2 as YFSETQ. The V end was cut by 3 bases, the J end by 3 bases, with 9 bases between. This CDR3 is 13 amino acids long. CDR3 in amino acids: CASSYGRDTEAFF. The CDR3 nucleotides are TGCGCCAGCAGCTACGGGAGGGACACTGAAGCTTTCTTT.

The chain employs TRBV4-2 and TRBJ2-2; 7 bases agree with TRBD2. This CDR3 contains 17 residues. With 4 bases clipped from V and 5 bases from J, the junction kept 13 bases outside the gene matches. Germline CDR1 and CDR2: LGHNA and YNFKEQ. CDR3 loop: CASSRPPTSYGTGELFF. The CDR3 bases are TGTGCCAGCAGCCGCCCCCCGACTAGCTATGGGACCGGGGAGCTGTTTTTT.

About this clone: A read error may produce the germline difference seen at one junction end. The chain has TRBV2 and TRBJ2-7, with 11 bases aligning to TRBD2. CDR1 and CDR2 from the germline V gene are SNHLY and FYNNEI. This CDR3 contains 15 residues. DNA of the CDR3: TGTGCCAGCAGGGAAGTAACTAGCGGGAGTCGCGAGCAGTACTTC. This encodes CASREVTSGSREQYF. Filled out from reference TRBV2 and TRBJ2-7, the complete variable domain reads EPEVTQTPSHQVTQMGQEVILRCVPISNHLYFYWYRQILGQKVEFLVSFYNNEISEKSEIFDDQFSVERPDGSNFTLKIRSTKLEDSAMYFCASREVTSGSREQYFGPGTRLTVT.

CDR3 DNA: TGCGCCAGCAGTGCCGGCACAGGAATGGCGGAATACTTC. Translation: CASSAGTGMAEYF. The rearrangement uses TRBV10-1 and TRBJ2-4, with a tentative D call TRBD1 (5 bases). Looked up from germline, CDR1 is WNHNN and CDR2 is SYGVQD (reference sequence). The germline V and J ends were trimmed by 4 bases and 16 bases, with 20 bases remaining between them. This CDR3 has 13 amino acids.

The chain uses TRBV29-1 and TRBJ2-1; D perhaps matches TRBD2 (5 bases). Trimming pared 6 bases from V and 0 bases from J, leaving 9 bases between. The germline CDR1 and CDR2 sequences are SQVTM and ANQGSEA. The CDR3 consists of 13 residues. CDR3 residues: CSVPTSSYNEQFF. The CDR3 nucleotides read TGCAGCGTCCCAACTAGCTCCTACAATGAGCAGTTCTTC.

The chain uses TRBV5-1 and TRBJ1-1; 11 positions match TRBD1. The CDR3 sequence is 17 residues long. The V segment lost 1 base and the J segment 3 bases; nucleotides outside the gene matches: 8. Germline CDR1 is SGHRS and CDR2 is YFSETQ. The CDR3, as DNA: TGCGCCAGCAGCTTGCAGGGGGGGACAGGGGGATACACTGAAGCTTTCTTT. Encoded protein: CASSLQGGTGGYTEAFF.

V usage is TRBV7-2 and J usage is TRBJ2-3; tentative D call: TRBD2 (6 bases). The V end lost 4 bases, the J end lost 3 bases, and 23 bases lay between the germline ends. CDR3 length equals 18 residues. Germline lookup yields CDR1 SGHTA and CDR2 FQGNSA. This CDR3 reads CASSSPFGSGGETDTQYF. The CDR3 bases are TGTGCCAGCAGCTCTCCTTTCGGGAGTGGTGGGGAGACAGATACGCAGTATTTT.

This clone was observed a single time. V and J are TRBV13 and TRBJ2-1; TRBD2 agrees at 13 bases. V lost 2 bases and J lost 9; bases outside the gene matches: 7. Germline V gene data show CDR1 as PRHDT and CDR2 as FYEKMQ (reference sequence). The CDR3 runs to 16 residues. DNA for the CDR3: TGTGCCAGCAGCTTAAGACCGGGACTAGCGGGAATTGAGCAGTTCTTC. It yields the protein CASSLRPGLAGIEQFF.

The rearrangement links TRBV6-5 to TRBJ1-5; D is unresolved. Germline lookup yields CDR1 MNHEY and CDR2 SVGAGI. The CDR3 consists of 15 residues. The V gene lost 2 bases and the J gene lost 3 bases, with 11 bases spanning the gap. The CDR3 region is CASSYAGGDNQPQHF. The DNA of the CDR3 is TGTGCCAGCAGTTACGCCGGCGGGGACAATCAGCCCCAGCATTTT.

This rearrangement joins TRBV5-1 to TRBJ2-3, with 12 positions matching TRBD2. CDR1 and CDR2 (germline): SGHRS, YFSETQ. The length of the CDR3 is 17 residues. V trimming: 0 bases; J trimming: 0 bases; junction bases outside the gene matches: 2. The CDR3 protein is CASSLGLAGASTDTQYF. In DNA, the CDR3 is TGCGCCAGCAGCTTGGGACTAGCGGGAGCGAGCACAGATACGCAGTATTTT.

The rearrangement links TRBV2 to TRBJ2-1; D is possibly TRBD2 (6 bases). The CDR3 contains 15 residues. Trimming removed 0 bases from V and 0 bases from J, with 6 bases in between. The germline V gene has CDR1 SNHLY and CDR2 FYNNEI. The CDR3 sequence is CASSEAEGSYNEQFF. CDR3 nucleotide sequence: TGTGCCAGCAGTGAAGCGGAGGGCTCCTACAATGAGCAGTTCTTC. Full variable domain (remainder filled in from reference TRBV2 and TRBJ2-1): EPEVTQTPSHQVTQMGQEVILRCVPISNHLYFYWYRQILGQKVEFLVSFYNNEISEKSEIFDDQFSVERPDGSNFTLKIRSTKLEDSAMYFCASSEAEGSYNEQFFGPGTRLTVL.

This chain uses TRBV18 with TRBJ2-7; a possible D gene is TRBD1 (5 bases). Germline values: CDR1 KGHSH, CDR2 LQKENI. This CDR3 contains 14 residues. V lost 1 base and J 4 bases, leaving 11 bases between the germline ends. The CDR3 DNA follows: TGTGCCAGCTCACCACGCGACAGTATATACGAGCAGTACTTC. This codes for CASSPRDSIYEQYF.

This rearrangement joins TRBV6-6 to TRBJ2-7, with TRBD1 identical over 9 bases. The CDR3 has 13 amino acids. Germline V gene lookup returns CDR1 MNHNY and CDR2 SVGAGI (reference sequence). V shed 2 bases and J 4 bases; nucleotides not matched to a gene: 0. The CDR3 region is CASSYGTGYEQYF. The CDR3, as DNA: TGTGCCAGCAGTTACGGGACAGGGTACGAGCAGTACTTC.